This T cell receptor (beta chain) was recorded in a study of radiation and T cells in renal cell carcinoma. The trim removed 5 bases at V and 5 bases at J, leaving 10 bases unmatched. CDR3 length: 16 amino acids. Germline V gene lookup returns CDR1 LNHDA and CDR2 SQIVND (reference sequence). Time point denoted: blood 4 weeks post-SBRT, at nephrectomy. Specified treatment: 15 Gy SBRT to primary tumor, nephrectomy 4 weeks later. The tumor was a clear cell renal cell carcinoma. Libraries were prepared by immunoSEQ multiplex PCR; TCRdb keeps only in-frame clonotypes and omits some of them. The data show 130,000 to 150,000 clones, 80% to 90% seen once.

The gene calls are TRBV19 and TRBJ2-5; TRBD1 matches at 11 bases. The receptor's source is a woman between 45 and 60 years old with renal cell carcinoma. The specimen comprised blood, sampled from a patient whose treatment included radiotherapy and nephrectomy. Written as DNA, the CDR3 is TGTGCCAGTAGTCCAGAGGACAGGGGGCGAAGGGAGACCCAGTACTTC. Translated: CASSPEDRGRRETQYF.